The T cell receptor beta chain under discussion was sequenced for a study of T cell responses to AZD1222 COVID-19 vaccine. Per the germline V gene, CDR1 is MNHEY and CDR2 is SMNVEV (reference sequence). Trimming pared 4 bases from V and 5 bases from J, leaving 17 bases between. This CDR3 spans 16 amino acids. Method: immunoSEQ multiplex PCR; TCRdb's copy keeps in-frame clones and lacks some. This table holds around 64,000 clones, roughly four fifths found once. Material: peripheral blood, obtained 28 days after the second AZD1222 dose. The chain is built from TRBV27 and TRBJ1-4; no firm D call. This TCR was recovered from an adult who received the AZD1222 COVID-19 vaccine. CDR3 residues: CASSSKGTVNNEKLFF. In DNA form, the CDR3 reads TGTGCCAGCAGTTCAAAAGGCACCGTGAACAATGAAAAACTGTTTTTT.